The 20 T cell receptor beta chains in this list originate from one sample, sequenced in a study of CD8+ T cells in alopecia areata. Isolated RNA was reverse transcribed into cDNA used as the sequencing template. The repertoire was sequenced with immunoSEQ multiplex PCR; TCRdb's copy has only in-frame clones and lacks some. The sample includes more than 95,000 clones, 61% of them seen just once. The treatment here: oral pan-JAK inhibitor, 5-10 mg twice daily. The sample here was CD4+ T cells sorted from blood, taken at week 4, from a patient treated with tofacitinib. These receptors all come from a human donor with alopecia areata.

The chain couples TRBV5-1 to TRBJ1-2, with 7 bases aligning to TRBD1. Per the germline V gene, CDR1 is SGHRS and CDR2 is YFSETQ. J gave up 5 bases and V 4 bases, and 11 bases lay outside the gene matches. The CDR3 covers 15 residues. The CDR3 coding sequence is TGCGCCAGCAGCACGTCCGCCGGGACAGTTTATGGCTACACCTTC. Amino acids: CASSTSAGTVYGYTF.

This chain uses TRBV4-1 with TRBJ2-5, with D hard to call. CDR1 and CDR2 (germline): MGHRA, YSYEKL. V dropped 4 bases and J dropped 2 bases, with 17 bases sitting between them. The length of the CDR3 is 16 residues. The CDR3 protein is CASSPGSQLSQETQYF. The CDR3 DNA is TGCGCCAGCAGCCCTGGATCCCAGTTGTCTCAAGAGACCCAGTACTTC.

The chain links TRBV5-1 to TRBJ2-3; TRBD2 aligns across 7 bases. The CDR3 is 18 amino acids. V lost 0 bases to trimming and J lost 4 bases; unmatched junction nucleotides: 14. Per germline, CDR1 SGHRS and CDR2 YFSETQ. DNA for the CDR3: TGCGCCAGCAGCTTGGATCGCGGGAGCCACTCGATGGCAGATACGCAGTATTTT. Its protein product is CASSLDRGSHSMADTQYF.

This rearrangement joins TRBV29-1 to TRBJ2-7, with D tentatively TRBD1 or TRBD2 (5 bases each). With 6 bases removed from V and 0 bases from J, the gap between germline ends came to 18 bases. In germline, CDR1 is SQVTM, CDR2 ANQGSEA. The CDR3 loop spans 15 amino acids. CDR3 region: CSVRGRHPPSYEQYF. The CDR3 nucleotides are TGCAGCGTGAGGGGACGGCATCCCCCCTCCTACGAGCAGTACTTC.

This chain connects TRBV7-2 to TRBJ2-3, with 12 bases lining up with TRBD2. The CDR3 runs 16 residues. Unmatched junction bases numbered 9, after V lost 5 bases and J lost 6 bases. The germline CDR1 and CDR2 sequences are SGHTA and FQGNSA. The DNA of the CDR3 is TGTGCCAGCAGCGTACGACTAGCGGGAGTTCGGGATACGCAGTATTTT. Its protein is CASSVRLAGVRDTQYF.

The J gene is TRBJ2-3, the V gene TRBV9; D unresolved. There are 13 residues in the CDR3. The V gene lost 0 bases and the J gene lost 5 bases, with 7 bases spanning the gap. From germline, CDR1 is SGDLS and CDR2 YYNGEE. The DNA of the CDR3 is TGTGCCAGCAGCGTAGAGCTGGGAGATACGCAGTATTTT. Translated: CASSVELGDTQYF.

The chain combines TRBV9 with TRBJ2-1; 10 bases line up with TRBD2. This CDR3 has 16 residues. With 0 bases clipped from V and 4 bases from J, the junction kept 4 bases outside the gene matches. CDR1 is SGDLS, CDR2 YYNGEE, per germline. Written as DNA, the CDR3 is TGTGCCAGCAGCGTAGGAGCGGGAGGGGGTTACAATGAGCAGTTCTTC. It yields the protein CASSVGAGGGYNEQFF.

CDR3 sequence: CASRLDRDSPLHF. CDR3 DNA: TGTGCCAGCAGGCTAGACCGGGATTCACCCCTCCACTTT. The gene calls are TRBV6-1 and TRBJ1-6; D unresolved. Per germline, CDR1 MNHNS and CDR2 SASEGT. Trimming pared 6 bases from V and 8 bases from J, leaving 11 bases between. The CDR3 is 13 residues long.

In DNA form, the CDR3 reads TGTGCCATCAGGCCGGGACTAGCGGGATTAGGGGGAAAACCGGACGAGCAGTACTTC. Protein: CAIRPGLAGLGGKPDEQYF. The V and J genes are TRBV10-3 and TRBJ2-7; 13 bases line up with TRBD2. V lost 6 bases, J lost 5 bases, and 19 bases stayed unmatched. The CDR3 covers 19 residues. CDR1 and CDR2 (germline): ENHRY, SYGVKD.

V gene TRBV7-7 combines with J gene TRBJ2-5; D is unclear. Looked up from germline, CDR1 is SSHAT and CDR2 is FNYEAQ (reference sequence). The V and J ends lost 6 bases and 7 bases respectively, with 18 bases between them. The CDR3 spans 14 residues. The CDR3 protein is CASSLTSLDGTQYF. CDR3 coding DNA: TGTGCCAGCAGTCTGACCTCCCTTGACGGGACCCAGTACTTC. The full variable domain, completed using reference TRBV7-7 and TRBJ2-5, is GAGVSQSPRYKVTKRGQDVTLRCDPISSHATLYWYQQALGQGPEFLTYFNYEAQPDKSGLPSDRFSAERPEGSISTLTIQRTEQRDSAMYRCASSLTSLDGTQYFGPGTRLLVL.

The chain couples TRBV7-8 to TRBJ2-5; D uncertain. The V gene lost 5 bases and the J gene lost 1 base, with 8 bases spanning the gap. In germline, CDR1 is SGHVS, CDR2 FQNEAQ. The CDR3 sequence is 13 residues long. CDR3 sequence (DNA): TGTGCCAGCAGCCCCGACTTCCAAGAGACCCAGTACTTC. Amino acid sequence: CASSPDFQETQYF.

This clone has a handful of counts. The chain is built from TRBV28 and TRBJ1-2; 12 bases line up with TRBD1. The length of the CDR3 is 16 residues. Germline CDR1 MDHEN, CDR2 SYDVKM. J lost 2 bases, V lost 6 bases, and 7 bases had no gene match. Here the CDR3 reads CASSLPGQGANYGYTF. The CDR3 DNA is TGTGCCAGCAGCCTCCCGGGACAGGGGGCAAACTATGGCTACACCTTC.

The chain couples TRBV4-1 to TRBJ2-5; no clear D. V dropped 3 bases and J dropped 0 bases, with 2 bases sitting between them. The length of the CDR3 is 12 residues. Looked up from germline, CDR1 is MGHRA and CDR2 is YSYEKL. CDR3 loop: CASSQNQETQYF. The DNA for the CDR3 is TGCGCCAGCAGCCAGAACCAAGAGACCCAGTACTTC.

The rearrangement links TRBV25-1 to TRBJ2-6; no definite D call. The CDR3 is 17 amino acids. Trimming pared 6 bases from V and 0 bases from J, leaving 15 bases between. CDR1 MGHDK and CDR2 SYGVNS come from the germline V gene. This CDR3 is CASSLRAHNSGANVLTF. In DNA form, the CDR3 reads TGTGCCAGCAGCCTCCGGGCCCATAACTCTGGGGCCAACGTCCTGACTTTC.

The chain recombines TRBV4-1 with TRBJ1-2, with 8 bases fitting TRBD1. The CDR3 has 16 residues. V lost 4 bases to trimming and J lost 4 bases; unmatched junction nucleotides: 11. Germline V gene data show CDR1 as MGHRA and CDR2 as YSYEKL. CDR3 DNA sequence: TGCGCCAGCAGCCTCAGTGGCCCCGGACAGGGCTATGGCTACACCTTC. It is translated as CASSLSGPGQGYGYTF.

V is TRBV29-1 and J is TRBJ2-3; 9 positions agree with TRBD1. This CDR3 is built from 14 residues. Germline assignment: CDR1 SQVTM and CDR2 ANQGSEA. With 7 bases clipped from V and 4 bases from J, the junction kept 9 bases outside the gene matches. CDR3 in DNA: TGCAGCGGTTTGACAGGGGGTGTCTCAGATACGCAGTATTTT. It yields the protein CSGLTGGVSDTQYF.

The J gene is TRBJ2-5, the V gene TRBV15; 7 bases match TRBD1. CDR1 is LNHNV and CDR2 is YYDKDF in the germline V gene (reference sequence). The junction had 3 bases not matched to a gene; V was cut back by 1 base and J by 4 bases. The CDR3 sequence is 14 residues long. In nucleotides, the CDR3 is TGTGCCACCAGCAGAGCGACAGGGAGAGAGACCCAGTACTTC. It encodes CATSRATGRETQYF.

About this clone itself: Other DNA variants within this sample encode the same CDR3. V is TRBV28 and J is TRBJ1-2; no clear D. Trimming cost V 2 bases and J 4 bases, with 5 bases left between them. The CDR3 extends over 12 amino acids. The V gene's germline CDR1 is MDHEN and CDR2 SYDVKM. CDR3 loop: CASSLRGYGYTF. The CDR3 DNA reads TGTGCCAGCAGTTTACGGGGCTATGGCTACACCTTC.

V gene TRBV6-1 combines with J gene TRBJ2-7; 10 bases line up with TRBD1. In germline, CDR1 is MNHNS, CDR2 SASEGT. Trimming cost V 10 bases and J 0 bases; bases outside gene matches: 3. CDR3 length: 13 amino acids. As DNA, the CDR3 is TGTGCCATAAGGACAGGGGGCTCCTACGAGCAGTACTTC. Amino acid sequence: CAIRTGGSYEQYF.

This chain joins TRBV5-4 and TRBJ1-1; TRBD1 might be the D (5 bases). The germline CDR1 and CDR2 sequences are SGHNT and YYREEE (reference sequence). V lost 3 bases to trimming and J lost 8 bases, with 14 bases between them. The CDR3 extends over 13 amino acids. The CDR3 DNA sequence: TGTGCCAGCAGCTCAGGGCCCAAAGGGGAAGCTTTCTTT. This codes for CASSSGPKGEAFF. Complete variable domain (other parts from reference TRBV5-4 and TRBJ1-1): ETGVTQSPTHLIKTRGQQVTLRCSSQSGHNTVSWYQQALGQGPQFIFQYYREEENGRGNFPPRFSGLQFPNYSSELNVNALELDDSALYLCASSSGPKGEAFFGQGTRLTVV.